The rows below give T cell receptor beta chains drawn from one sample of a study of T cell responses to AZD1222 COVID-19 vaccine. Here immunoSEQ multiplex PCR was the method, and the copy in TCRdb shows in-frame clones only, minus some. The data hold fewer than 150,000 clones, with 93% observed a single time. The source material was peripheral blood, sampled 28 days after the second AZD1222 dose. The source of these receptors is an adult who received the AZD1222 COVID-19 vaccine. Both conserved end residues are part of each CDR3. D genes are given only for firm matches. The size entry is marked missing in some rows and otherwise reads once, few, many or a size class.

d_gene	v_gene	abundance	j_gene	CDR3aa	CDR3nt
.	TRBV29-1	few	TRBJ1-1	CSVEWGGSRTEAFF	TGCAGCGTTGAATGGGGGGGGTCGCGGACTGAAGCTTTCTTT
.	TRBV12-3/TRBV12-4	.	TRBJ1-2	CASSFMGGYGYTF	TGTGCCAGCAGTTTCATGGGGGGGTATGGCTACACCTTC
TRBD1	TRBV9	.	TRBJ2-7	CASSPGTGPNYEQYF	TGTGCCAGCAGCCCCGGGACAGGGCCTAACTACGAGCAGTACTTC
.	TRBV25-1	once	TRBJ2-1	CASSRTGYNEQFF	TGTGCCAGCAGTCGGACCGGGTACAATGAGCAGTTCTTC
.	TRBV30	.	TRBJ2-2	CAWSVDAGANTGELFF	TGTGCCTGGAGTGTCGATGCGGGCGCGAACACCGGGGAGCTGTTTTTT
TRBD1	TRBV5-4	.	TRBJ1-2	CASSRTGEGGYTF	TGTGCCAGCAGCCGGACAGGTGAGGGAGGCTACACCTTC
.	TRBV29-1	once	TRBJ2-2	CSVSEGSTGELFF	TGCAGCGTGTCAGAGGGTTCCACCGGGGAGCTGTTTTTT
.	TRBV29-1	.	TRBJ1-5	CSVGNGNQPQHF	TGCAGCGTTGGGAATGGGAATCAGCCCCAGCATTTT
TRBD1	TRBV7-2	few	TRBJ1-4	CASSPGQGTNEKLFF	TGTGCCAGCAGCCCAGGACAGGGAACTAATGAAAAACTGTTTTTT
.	TRBV7-9	.	TRBJ1-5	CASGRSNQPQHF	TGTGCCAGCGGGAGGAGCAATCAGCCCCAGCATTTT
.	TRBV14	.	TRBJ1-2	CASSQRAAYGYTF	TGTGCCAGCAGCCAAAGGGCGGCCTATGGCTACACCTTC
.	TRBV27	.	TRBJ1-2	CASSESPNYGYTF	TGTGCCAGCTCGGAGTCCCCTAACTATGGCTACACCTTC
.	TRBV5-4	.	TRBJ2-3	CASSPGFRGPDTQYF	TGTGCCAGCAGCCCGGGGTTCAGAGGGCCAGATACGCAGTATTTT
TRBD2	TRBV30	.	TRBJ2-7	CAWREAGAYEQYF	TGTGCCTGGAGAGAAGCGGGGGCCTACGAGCAGTACTTC
TRBD1	TRBV30	once	TRBJ1-2	CAWSVPNRGGYTF	TGTGCCTGGAGTGTTCCCAACAGGGGCGGCTACACCTTC
TRBD2	TRBV2	few	TRBJ2-7	CASSELAGVSEQYF	TGTGCCAGCAGTGAACTAGCGGGAGTCTCCGAGCAGTACTTC
.	TRBV12-5	.	TRBJ2-5	CASGLSLRTQYF	TGTGCTAGTGGTTTGTCCCTGAGGACCCAGTACTTC
.	TRBV6-5	.	TRBJ1-1	CASSYQENTEAFF	TGTGCCAGCAGTTACCAGGAGAACACTGAAGCTTTCTTT
.	TRBV27	.	TRBJ1-1	CASFQSQNTEAFF	TGTGCCAGCTTTCAGAGTCAGAACACTGAAGCTTTCTTT
.	TRBV10-3	.	TRBJ1-3	CAISESMRGSGNTIYF	TGTGCCATCAGTGAGTCGATGCGGGGCTCTGGAAACACCATATATTTT
.	TRBV11-2	.	TRBJ1-4	CASSLGQGLEKLFF	TGTGCCAGCAGCTTGGGGCAGGGGCTTGAAAAACTGTTTTTT
.	TRBV9	.	TRBJ2-2	CASSARQQGIATGELFF	TGTGCCAGCAGCGCACGTCAACAGGGTATTGCAACCGGGGAGCTGTTTTTT
.	TRBV13	.	TRBJ2-4	CASSLAGGKNIQYF	TGTGCCAGCAGCTTAGCTGGGGGCAAAAACATTCAGTACTTC
.	TRBV11-2	.	TRBJ1-1	CASSLATRKAFF	TGTGCCAGCAGCTTGGCGACGCGGAAAGCTTTCTTT
.	TRBV6-6	.	TRBJ1-6	CASSYGESYNSPLHF	TGTGCCAGCAGTTACGGGGAATCCTATAATTCACCCCTCCACTTT